This entry is about one TCR beta chain. Its matching antigen is unknown. These data come from a study of T cells after yellow fever vaccination. A 5'RACE template-switching step, the method used to make TCR cDNA, added a universal primer site and UMIs. From the 5' RACE reads, TCRdb called clonotypes with MiXCR, one entry per CDR3 protein. The sample has 250,000 to 300,000 distinct CDR3 sequences, less than 9.5% seen once; the top ten hold about 3%. Findings and limits, study-wide: Most clones from primary vaccination resurfaced after the booster (96% CD4, around 89% CD8). The CD4 and CD8 compartments had a small share of their clonotypes in common.

The source was CD4+ T cells sorted from PBMCs, collected 5 days after the yellow fever booster vaccination. This sequence was found in a man younger than 35 who received the YFV17D yellow fever vaccine.

The CDR3 region has the DNA TGTGCCAGCAGTTTAGGCGTTTACAGGGGGCCAATCAATCAGCCCCAGCATTTT. This translates into CASSLGVYRGPINQPQHF. This sequence joins TRBV12-3 or TRBV12-4 and TRBJ1-5; TRBD1 matches 9 bases. The CDR3 length is 18 residues. J lost 3 bases, V lost 1 base, and 10 bases had no gene match.